Reported below is one T cell receptor (beta chain). The data were taken from a study of T cell changes during pregnancy in multiple sclerosis. The assay was immunoSEQ multiplex PCR, and TCRdb's table has in-frame clones only and misses some. The data contain fewer than 85,000 clones, 85% to 95% of them singletons. V lost 6 bases and J lost 4, with 13 bases in between. Germline CDR1 is SQVTM and CDR2 is ANQGSEA. This CDR3 has 13 amino acids. This sequence joins TRBV29-1 and TRBJ1-5, with a tentative D call TRBD1 (6 bases). This TCR was sampled from a female donor with multiple sclerosis, enrolled in a pregnancy study. Sequenced material: peripheral blood, taken in the second trimester of pregnancy. The CDR3 region has the DNA TGCAGCGTAAAGGACAGTTCTAATCAGCCCCAGCATTTT. Encoded protein: CSVKDSSNQPQHF.